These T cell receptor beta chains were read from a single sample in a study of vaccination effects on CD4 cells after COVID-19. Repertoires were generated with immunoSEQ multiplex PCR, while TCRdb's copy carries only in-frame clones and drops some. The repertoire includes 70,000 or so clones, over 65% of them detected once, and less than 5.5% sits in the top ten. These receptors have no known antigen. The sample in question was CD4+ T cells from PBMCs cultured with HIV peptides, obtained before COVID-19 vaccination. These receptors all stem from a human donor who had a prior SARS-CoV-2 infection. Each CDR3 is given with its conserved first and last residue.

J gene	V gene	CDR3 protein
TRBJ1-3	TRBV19	CASSLQGLGNTIYF
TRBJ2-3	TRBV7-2	CASSYGTSGRWGFTDTQYF
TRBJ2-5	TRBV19	CASSRMSDQETQYF
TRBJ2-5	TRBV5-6	CASTLGSMETQYF
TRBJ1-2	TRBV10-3	CAIREQGQGISYTF
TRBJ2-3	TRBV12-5	CASGWGNSGGPPGTQYF
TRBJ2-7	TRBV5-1	CASSFRQGYEQYF
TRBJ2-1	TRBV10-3	CAISEGELTGHEQFF
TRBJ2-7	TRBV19	CASSIAAAGVYEQYF
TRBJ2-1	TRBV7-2	CASSSTRASQFF
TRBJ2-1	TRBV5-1	CASSPDTDEQFF
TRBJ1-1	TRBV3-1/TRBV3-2	CASSQQGRRGTEAFF